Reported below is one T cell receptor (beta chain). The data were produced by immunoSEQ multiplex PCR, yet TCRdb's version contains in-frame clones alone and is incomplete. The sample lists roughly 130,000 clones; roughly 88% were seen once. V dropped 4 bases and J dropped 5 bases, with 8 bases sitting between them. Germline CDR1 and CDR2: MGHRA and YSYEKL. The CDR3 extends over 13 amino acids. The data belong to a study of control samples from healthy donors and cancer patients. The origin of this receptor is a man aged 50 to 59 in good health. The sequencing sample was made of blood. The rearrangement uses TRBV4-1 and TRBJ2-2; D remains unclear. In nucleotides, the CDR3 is TGCGCCAGCAGCCCTTCCGATACCGGGGAGCTGTTTTTT. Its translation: CASSPSDTGELFF.